This T cell receptor (beta chain) was obtained from a study of blood T cell repertoires in COVID-19. About the study: T cells, B-cell-depleted T cells, or PBMCs supplied cDNA or gDNA.

Germline V CDR1 and CDR2: SGHTA, FQGNSA. This CDR3 region has 13 residues. The trim removed 6 bases at V and 6 bases at J, leaving 6 bases unmatched. Authors' processing steps: Amplification from reference gene primers served as the basis for estimated nucleated cell counts. Some clones are missing from TCRdb's copy, which holds only in-frame ones; the method was immunoSEQ multiplex PCR. The V and J calls and clone size come from that table; D and trimming were worked out from the DNA. The table lists around 230,000 clones, 84% of them singletons. Sample: peripheral blood. V and J are TRBV7-2 and TRBJ1-2; TRBD1 matches at 8 bases. The receptor was isolated from a man aged 35 to 55 who had recovered from COVID-19. The CDR3 spells CASRAQGANGYTF. DNA of the CDR3: TGTGCCAGCAGGGCGCAGGGGGCCAATGGCTACACCTTC.